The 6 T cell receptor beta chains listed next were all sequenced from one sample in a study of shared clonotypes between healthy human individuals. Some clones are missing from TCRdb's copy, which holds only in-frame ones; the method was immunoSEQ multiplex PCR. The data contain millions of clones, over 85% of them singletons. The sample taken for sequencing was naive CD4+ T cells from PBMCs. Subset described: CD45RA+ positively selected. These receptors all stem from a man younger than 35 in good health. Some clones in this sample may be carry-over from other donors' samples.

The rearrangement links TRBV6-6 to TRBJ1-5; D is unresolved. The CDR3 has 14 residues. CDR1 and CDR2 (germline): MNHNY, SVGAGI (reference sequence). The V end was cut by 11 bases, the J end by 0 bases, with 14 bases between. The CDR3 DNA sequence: TGTGCCTGTTTCGGGGAATATAGCAATCAGCCCCAGCATTTT. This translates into CACFGEYSNQPQHF.

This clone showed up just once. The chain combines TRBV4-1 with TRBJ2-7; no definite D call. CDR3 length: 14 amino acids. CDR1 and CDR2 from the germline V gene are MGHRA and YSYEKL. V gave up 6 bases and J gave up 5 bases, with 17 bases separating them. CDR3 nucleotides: TGCGCCAGCAGTTTCGCTCCGGGTGTCGACGAGCAGTACTTC. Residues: CASSFAPGVDEQYF.

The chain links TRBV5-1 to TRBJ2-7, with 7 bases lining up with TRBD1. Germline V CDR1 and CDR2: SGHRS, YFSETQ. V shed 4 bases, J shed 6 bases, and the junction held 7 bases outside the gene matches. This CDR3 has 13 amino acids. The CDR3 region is CASSTRQGLEQYF. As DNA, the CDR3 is TGCGCCAGCAGCACCCGACAGGGTCTCGAGCAGTACTTC.

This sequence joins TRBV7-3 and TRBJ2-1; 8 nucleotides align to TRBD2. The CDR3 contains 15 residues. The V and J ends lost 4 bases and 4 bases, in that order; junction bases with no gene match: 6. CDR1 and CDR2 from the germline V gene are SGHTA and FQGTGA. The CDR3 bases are TGTGCCAGCAGCTCTCGACTAGCGCCGTACAATGAGCAGTTCTTC. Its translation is CASSSRLAPYNEQFF.

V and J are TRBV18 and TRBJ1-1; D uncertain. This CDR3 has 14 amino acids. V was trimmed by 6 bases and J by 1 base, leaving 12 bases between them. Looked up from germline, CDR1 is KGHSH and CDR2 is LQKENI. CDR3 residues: CASSPLSPNTEAFF. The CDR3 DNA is TGTGCCAGCTCGCCCCTTTCTCCGAACACTGAAGCTTTCTTT.

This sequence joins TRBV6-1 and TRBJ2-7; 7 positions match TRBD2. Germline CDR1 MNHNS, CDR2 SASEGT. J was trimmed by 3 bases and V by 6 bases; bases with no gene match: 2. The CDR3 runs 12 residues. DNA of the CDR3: TGTGCCAGCAGAGCGGGGAGCTACGAGCAGTACTTC. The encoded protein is CASRAGSYEQYF.